The clone carrying this T cell receptor (beta chain) was recorded only once. TCR beta sequences were obtained from blood CD8+ and CD4+ T cells. Included as multiple sclerosis controls were treatment-naive patients who had stable or active relapsing-remitting disease. It was with random hexamers that roughly 0.5 to 1 ug RNA was reverse transcribed. TCRdb redid the calling of the immunoSEQ multiplex PCR reads with MiXCR, one entry per CDR3 protein. The table records approximately 180,000 distinct CDR3 sequences, roughly 92% of them present only once. This entry is derived from a study of CD8 T cells in Susac syndrome. Sample: CD4+ T cells from PBMCs. The receptor's source is a human donor with multiple sclerosis.

The CDR3 sequence: CASRMGTANEKLFF. The CDR3, as DNA: TGTGCCAGTAGGATGGGGACAGCGAATGAAAAACTGTTTTTT. The chain couples TRBV19 to TRBJ1-4; 7 bases line up with TRBD1. The CDR3 extends over 14 amino acids. Germline lookup yields CDR1 LNHDA and CDR2 SQIVND (reference sequence). V gave up 6 bases and J gave up 5 bases; unmatched junction bases: 6.